One sample yielded the 16 T cell receptor beta chains listed below, sequenced in a study of long-term antiretroviral therapy in people with HIV. Researchers ran immunoSEQ v3.0 at survey level. Sequencing was performed with immunoSEQ multiplex PCR; in TCRdb, only in-frame clones are kept and a portion is missing. The sample includes fewer than 35,000 clones, about 80% of them seen just once. Specimen: unsorted PBMCs, collected 0.4 years before starting antiretroviral therapy. Source of these receptors: a man between 18 and 29 years old with HIV.

The chain employs TRBV6-6 and TRBJ2-5; 12 positions agree with TRBD2. Germline values: CDR1 MNHNY, CDR2 SVGAGI (reference sequence). V lost 5 bases to trimming and J lost 5 bases; unmatched junction nucleotides: 9. The length of the CDR3 is 16 residues. This CDR3 reads CASSPLAGGPGETQYF. For the CDR3, the DNA is TGTGCCAGCAGTCCCCTAGCGGGGGGGCCTGGGGAGACCCAGTACTTC.

This chain links TRBV7-6 with TRBJ1-5; the D gene is possibly TRBD1 (6 bases). CDR3 length: 16 amino acids. Per the germline V gene, CDR1 is SGHVS and CDR2 is FNYEAQ. V was clipped by 5 bases and J by 3 bases, with 17 bases between them. The CDR3 nucleotides read TGTGCCAGCAGCCTGGGCGGGGGGCTCGCCAATCAGCCCCAGCATTTT. It specifies CASSLGGGLANQPQHF.

The sample holds a few counts of this clone. The V and J genes are TRBV5-4 and TRBJ1-2; D ambiguous. V lost 0 bases, J lost 0 bases, and 12 bases lay in between. Germline-derived CDR1 and CDR2 are SGHNT and YYREEE (reference sequence). The CDR3 extends over 16 amino acids. The CDR3 loop reads CASSLVGDLANYGYTF. The DNA of the CDR3 is TGTGCCAGCAGCTTGGTTGGGGATTTAGCTAACTATGGCTACACCTTC. Looking up the rest from reference TRBV5-4 and TRBJ1-2 gives the full variable domain: ETGVTQSPTHLIKTRGQQVTLRCSSQSGHNTVSWYQQALGQGPQFIFQYYREEENGRGNFPPRFSGLQFPNYSSELNVNALELDDSALYLCASSLVGDLANYGYTFGSGTRLTVV.

With respect to this clone: Other DNA sequences of this sample code for an identical CDR3. The chain employs TRBV7-2 and TRBJ2-7, with a tentative D call TRBD1 (6 bases). The CDR3 covers 15 residues. The germline V and J ends were trimmed by 1 base and 1 base, with 11 bases remaining between them. Germline CDR1 reads SGHTA; CDR2 reads FQGNSA. In DNA form, the CDR3 reads TGTGCCAGCAGCTTAGGCAGGGGTGGGTCCTACGAGCAGTACTTC. Translating it yields CASSLGRGGSYEQYF.

This chain uses TRBV5-1 with TRBJ2-7, with D perhaps TRBD1 or TRBD2 (6 bases each). The CDR3 is 12 residues long. Trimming left V 7 bases short and J 6 bases short, with 14 bases between. Germline loops: CDR1 SGHRS, CDR2 YFSETQ. CDR3 coding DNA: TGCGCCAGCCGGCTCGGGGGCTCCGAGCAGTACTTC. Protein product: CASRLGGSEQYF.

The chain joins TRBV9 to TRBJ2-7; TRBD2 matches at 8 bases. This CDR3 contains 17 residues. CDR1 is SGDLS and CDR2 is YYNGEE in the germline V gene. V shed 3 bases and J 5 bases; nucleotides not matched to a gene: 16. CDR3 in amino acids: CASSETGGDGTGDEQYF. The CDR3 DNA follows: TGTGCCAGCAGCGAGACGGGGGGGGACGGGACCGGGGACGAGCAGTACTTC.

The chain combines TRBV2 with TRBJ1-1, with no clear D. Trimming took off 0 bases at V and 1 base at J, with 9 bases between the two ends. Germline V gene sequence: CDR1 SNHLY, CDR2 FYNNEI. This CDR3 region has 15 residues. CDR3 sequence reads: CASSEALNRNTEAFF. The CDR3 DNA reads TGTGCCAGCAGTGAAGCGCTTAACAGGAACACTGAAGCTTTCTTT. The full variable domain, its missing parts supplied by reference TRBV2 and TRBJ1-1, is EPEVTQTPSHQVTQMGQEVILRCVPISNHLYFYWYRQILGQKVEFLVSFYNNEISEKSEIFDDQFSVERPDGSNFTLKIRSTKLEDSAMYFCASSEALNRNTEAFFGQGTRLTVV.

The genes are TRBV4-2 and TRBJ1-1, with 8 bases lining up with TRBD1. V was clipped by 0 bases and J by 0 bases; unmatched bases: 3. The CDR3 has 16 residues. CDR1 is LGHNA and CDR2 is YNFKEQ in the germline V gene. The CDR3 reads CASSQEQGEVNTEAFF. CDR3 coding DNA: TGTGCCAGCAGCCAAGAACAGGGGGAGGTGAACACTGAAGCTTTCTTT.

V usage is TRBV9 and J usage is TRBJ1-4, with D uncertain. The CDR3 runs to 13 residues. The germline V gene encodes CDR1 SGDLS and CDR2 YYNGEE. V dropped 4 bases and J dropped 8 bases, with 12 bases sitting between them. The CDR3 reads CASSPPGREKLFF. In nucleotides, the CDR3 is TGTGCCAGCAGCCCCCCCGGTCGGGAAAAACTGTTTTTT.

The V call is TRBV7-6, the J call TRBJ1-4; D ambiguous. The CDR3 loop spans 17 amino acids. The V end lost 6 bases, the J end lost 3 bases, and 20 bases lay between the germline ends. Germline CDR1 and CDR2: SGHVS and FNYEAQ. CDR3 sequence reads: CASSQPPSGTANEKLFF. CDR3 nucleotide sequence: TGTGCCAGCAGTCAACCCCCTAGCGGCACAGCTAATGAAAAACTGTTTTTT.

The V and J genes are TRBV2 and TRBJ2-2; 8 bases line up with TRBD2. The V and J ends lost 7 bases and 8 bases, in that order; junction bases with no gene match: 12. CDR1 and CDR2 from the germline V gene are SNHLY and FYNNEI. The CDR3 is made up of 15 amino acids. The CDR3 protein is CASKVSSGSGGELFF. CDR3 DNA sequence: TGTGCCAGCAAGGTCTCGAGCGGGAGCGGGGGGGAGCTGTTTTTT.

The chain carries TRBV19 and TRBJ1-1; 8 bases agree with TRBD1. This CDR3 spans 15 amino acids. Unmatched junction bases numbered 8, after V lost 3 bases and J lost 5 bases. Per the germline V gene, CDR1 is LNHDA and CDR2 is SQIVND (reference sequence). The CDR3 loop reads CASSIKPGGRTEAFF. The CDR3 DNA sequence: TGTGCCAGTAGTATTAAGCCAGGGGGCCGAACTGAAGCTTTCTTT.

This clone showed up just once. This chain uses TRBV9 with TRBJ2-5; weak D call: TRBD1 (6 bases). CDR3 length: 13 residues. Germline-derived CDR1 and CDR2 are SGDLS and YYNGEE. The V end was cut by 4 bases, the J end by 2 bases, with 9 bases between. The CDR3 here is CASSRGIQETQYF. The CDR3 nucleotides are TGTGCCAGCAGCAGGGGGATTCAAGAGACCCAGTACTTC.

The chain uses TRBV6-1 and TRBJ1-2; D is unclear. V gave up 1 base and J gave up 1 base, with 4 bases separating them. CDR1 is MNHNS and CDR2 is SASEGT in the germline V gene. This CDR3 contains 13 residues. CDR3 DNA sequence: TGTGCCAGCAGTGAAGTGAATAACTATGGCTACACCTTC. This codes for CASSEVNNYGYTF.

This chain uses TRBV7-9 with TRBJ2-1; D is undetermined. Germline CDR1 reads SEHNR; CDR2 reads FQNEAQ (reference sequence). Trimming removed 5 bases at V and 1 base at J, with 12 bases between. CDR3 length: 15 amino acids. CDR3 sequence (DNA): TGTGCCAGCAGCCCGAACATCGGTTCCTACAATGAGCAGTTCTTC. Amino acid sequence: CASSPNIGSYNEQFF.

The V and J genes are TRBV5-1 and TRBJ2-3; 14 bases fit TRBD2. J was trimmed by 11 bases and V by 3 bases; bases with no gene match: 8. Germline values: CDR1 SGHRS, CDR2 YFSETQ. The CDR3 is 15 residues long. The chain's CDR3 is CASSSGTSGGEGQYF. As DNA, the CDR3 is TGCGCCAGCAGCTCCGGGACTAGCGGGGGAGAAGGGCAGTATTTT. Combining the CDR3 with reference TRBV5-1 and TRBJ2-3 gives the whole variable domain KAGVTQTPRYLIKTRGQQVTLSCSPISGHRSVSWYQQTPGQGLQFLFEYFSETQRNKGNFPGRFSGRQFSNSRSEMNVSTLELGDSALYLCASSSGTSGGEGQYFGPGTRLTVL.